Listed here is a single TCR beta chain. The antigen is not known. CDR3 size: 13 residues. Germline loops: CDR1 GTSNPN, CDR2 SVGIG (reference sequence). About 39,000 genome equivalents of blood DNA were amplified for TRB. Multiplex touch-down PCR amplified TRB using TRB-A and TRB-B pools in one tube. Reprocessing the multiplex PCR reads, TCRdb reports a single entry for every CDR3 protein and omits DNA. Its clone listing holds approximately 8,100 distinct CDR3 sequences. This specimen belongs to a study of T cell clusters in autoimmune cytopenias. Study-level findings and limits: TRB repertoire shifts in secondary cytopenia and chronic lymphocytic leukemia mostly reflected lymphoma, not autoimmunity.

The rearrangement links TRBV30 to TRBJ1-2. The TCR sequence derives from a human donor with an autoimmune cytopenia or autoimmune hepatitis (not recorded which). The source material was peripheral blood. The CDR3 is CACVRDANYGYTF.